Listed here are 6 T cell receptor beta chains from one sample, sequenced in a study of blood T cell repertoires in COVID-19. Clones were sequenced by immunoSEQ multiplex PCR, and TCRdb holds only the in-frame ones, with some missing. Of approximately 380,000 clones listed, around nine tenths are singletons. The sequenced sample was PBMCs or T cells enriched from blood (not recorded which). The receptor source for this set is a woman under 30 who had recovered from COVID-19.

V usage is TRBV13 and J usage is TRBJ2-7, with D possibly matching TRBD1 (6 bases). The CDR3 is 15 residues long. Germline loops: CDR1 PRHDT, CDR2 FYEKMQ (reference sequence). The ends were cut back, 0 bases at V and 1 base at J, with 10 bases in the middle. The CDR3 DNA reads TGTGCCAGCAGCTTAGGCAGGGGCTTTTCCTACGAGCAGTACTTC. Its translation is CASSLGRGFSYEQYF.

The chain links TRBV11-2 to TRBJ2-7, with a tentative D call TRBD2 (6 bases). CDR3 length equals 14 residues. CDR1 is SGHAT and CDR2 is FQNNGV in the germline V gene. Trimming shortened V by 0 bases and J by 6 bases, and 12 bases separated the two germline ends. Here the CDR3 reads CASSLDKAGFEQYF. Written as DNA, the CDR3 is TGTGCCAGCAGCTTAGATAAGGCGGGGTTCGAGCAGTACTTC.

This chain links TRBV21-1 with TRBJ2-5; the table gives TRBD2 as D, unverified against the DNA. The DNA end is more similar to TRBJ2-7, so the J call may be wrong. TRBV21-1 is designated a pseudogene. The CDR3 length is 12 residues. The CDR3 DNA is TGTGCCAGCAGCAAAGGGAGGGACGAGCAGTACTTC. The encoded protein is CASSKGRDEQYF.

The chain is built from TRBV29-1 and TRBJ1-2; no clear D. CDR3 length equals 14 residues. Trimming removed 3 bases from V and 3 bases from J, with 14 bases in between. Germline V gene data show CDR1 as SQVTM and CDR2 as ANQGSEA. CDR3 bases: TGCAGCGTTGATGCGGCGGAGAGGGACTATGGCTACACCTTC. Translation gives CSVDAAERDYGYTF.

CDR3 region: CASSPTSGVTGELFF. CDR3 in DNA: TGTGCCAGTAGTCCGACTAGCGGGGTCACCGGGGAGCTGTTTTTT. This chain uses TRBV19 with TRBJ2-2, with 11 positions matching TRBD2. V was pared by 5 bases and J by 4 bases, with 3 bases of the junction left unmatched. Per germline, CDR1 LNHDA and CDR2 SQIVND (reference sequence). The CDR3 has 15 residues. The variable domain in full, with the rest retrieved from reference TRBV19 and TRBJ2-2, is DGGITQSPKYLFRKEGQNVTLSCEQNLNHDAMYWYRQDPGQGLRLIYYSQIVNDFQKGDIAEGYSVSREKKESFPLTVTSAQKNPTAFYLCASSPTSGVTGELFFGEGSRLTVL.

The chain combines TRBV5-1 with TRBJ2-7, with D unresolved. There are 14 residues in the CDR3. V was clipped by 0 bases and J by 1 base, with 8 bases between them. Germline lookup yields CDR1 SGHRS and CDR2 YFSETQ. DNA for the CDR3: TGCGCCAGCAGCTTGGCTGTCAGATCCTACGAGCAGTACTTC. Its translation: CASSLAVRSYEQYF.